The rows below give T cell receptor beta chains drawn from one sample of a study of graft-versus-host responses after intestinal transplantation. These TCRs are of unknown antigen specificity. The table came from immunoSEQ multiplex PCR; TCRdb's copy has only in-frame clones and leaves some out. The sample shows under 140,000 clones, 80% to 95% of them seen only once. Source: unstimulated CD8+ T cells sorted from spleen or lymph node cells, taken before intestinal transplant. All receptors come from a human donor who received an intestinal transplant. Each CDR3 is given with its conserved first and last residue. A D gene is named only where the DNA matches it firmly. Size values are once, few and many counts, or a class for expanded clones, and some rows have none.

clone_size	d_call	j_call	v_call	cdr3_aa	cdr3_nt
.	.	TRBJ2-7	TRBV5-6	CASSPQTTSYEQYF	TGTGCCAGCAGCCCCCAGACAACCTCCTACGAGCAGTACTTC
.	.	TRBJ2-5	TRBV29-1	CSGTESEIAQYF	TGCAGCGGGACGGAATCCGAAATAGCCCAGTACTTC
.	.	TRBJ2-1	TRBV6-4	CASSVGGGPSNEQFF	TGTGCCAGCAGTGTAGGGGGAGGGCCTAGCAATGAGCAGTTCTTC
.	.	TRBJ1-3	TRBV28	CASSPVGMRGNTIYF	TGTGCCAGCAGCCCCGTTGGTATGAGGGGAAACACCATATATTTT
.	.	TRBJ1-3	TRBV9	CASSVSGTNGNTIYF	TGTGCCAGCAGCGTTTCCGGGACGAATGGAAACACCATATATTTT
.	.	TRBJ2-2	TRBV1	CTSSQVVAGGRTGELFF	TGCACCAGCAGCCAGGTCGTAGCGGGAGGGCGTACCGGGGAGCTGTTTTTT
.	.	TRBJ2-6	TRBV5-1	CASSLEASWHSGANVLTF	TGCGCCAGCAGCTTGGAGGCTAGCTGGCACTCTGGGGCCAACGTCCTGACTTTC
.	.	TRBJ1-5	TRBV19	CASSITDYSNQPQHF	TGTGCCAGTAGTATTACCGATTACAGCAATCAGCCCCAGCATTTT
.	.	TRBJ2-7	TRBV29-1	CSVTGGGGEQYF	TGCAGCGTTACGGGCGGAGGGGGCGAGCAGTACTTC
.	TRBD1	TRBJ1-3	TRBV12-5	CASDWGTEGNTIYF	TGTGCTAGTGATTGGGGGACAGAGGGAAACACCATATATTTT
once	TRBD1	TRBJ2-7	TRBV5-1	CASSYTGTGGLAGVDEQYF	TGCGCCAGCAGCTACACCGGGACAGGGGGCTTAGCGGGAGTAGATGAGCAGTACTTC
.	.	TRBJ2-1	TRBV2	CASSVVGFYNEQFF	TGTGCCAGCAGTGTTGTCGGGTTCTACAATGAGCAGTTCTTC
.	.	TRBJ2-7	TRBV7-9	CASSSTLAPRTYEQYF	TGTGCCAGCAGCTCAACTCTAGCGCCAAGAACCTACGAGCAGTACTTC
.	.	TRBJ2-3	TRBV7-8	CASSLEAGTDTQYF	TGTGCCAGCAGCTTAGAGGCGGGAACAGATACGCAGTATTTT
.	.	TRBJ1-1	TRBV29-1	CSASEDTEAFF	TGCAGCGCTTCCGAGGACACTGAAGCTTTCTTT
.	.	TRBJ2-1	TRBV27	CASRTLLSSYNEQFF	TGTGCCAGCCGGACTTTGCTTAGCTCCTACAATGAGCAGTTCTTC
.	.	TRBJ2-7	TRBV7-6	CASSPETGEGYEQYF	TGTGCCAGCAGCCCAGAGACAGGGGAGGGGTACGAGCAGTACTTC
.	.	TRBJ2-2	TRBV29-1	CSGRVANTGELFF	TGCAGCGGGAGAGTCGCGAACACCGGGGAGCTGTTTTTT
.	.	TRBJ1-2	TRBV9	CASSVGQSSGYGYTF	TGTGCCAGCAGCGTAGGTCAGTCCTCTGGCTATGGCTACACCTTC
.	TRBD1	TRBJ1-1	TRBV27	CASSLGGQGAYSGTEAFF	TGTGCCAGCAGTTTGGGGGGGCAGGGGGCATATTCGGGCACTGAAGCTTTCTTT
once	.	TRBJ1-1	TRBV10-3	CAIRPETGTEAFF	TGTGCCATCAGACCAGAGACAGGCACTGAAGCTTTCTTT
.	TRBD1	TRBJ2-2	TRBV27	CASSLSKTGGPYTGELFF	TGTGCCAGCAGTTTATCGAAGACAGGGGGTCCCTACACCGGGGAGCTGTTTTTT
.	.	TRBJ2-7	TRBV6-5	CASGVWTVDSYEQYF	TGTGCCAGCGGGGTCTGGACAGTGGACTCCTACGAGCAGTACTTC
.	.	TRBJ2-1	TRBV7-9	CATQREGLPYNEQFF	TGTGCCACCCAGCGAGAGGGCCTTCCCTACAATGAGCAGTTCTTC
.	TRBD2	TRBJ2-4	TRBV5-8	CASELFAQRESVKNIQYF	TGTGCCAGCGAGCTTTTCGCCCAGCGGGAGAGTGTCAAAAACATTCAGTACTTC
.	.	TRBJ1-5	TRBV2	CASKLEDSNQPQHF	TGTGCCAGCAAGCTAGAAGATAGCAATCAGCCCCAGCATTTT
.	.	TRBJ1-2	TRBV4-1	CASSQGTTQGYTF	TGCGCCAGCAGCCAAGGCACTACCCAGGGCTACACCTTC
.	TRBD1	TRBJ2-6	TRBV4-2	CASGRSTERTGRDSGANVLTF	TGTGCCAGCGGCCGGAGTACCGAAAGGACAGGAAGAGATTCTGGGGCCAACGTCCTGACTTTC
.	.	TRBJ2-3	TRBV11-3	CASSSYTDTQYF	TGTGCCAGCAGCTCGTACACAGATACGCAGTATTTT
.	.	TRBJ2-7	TRBV27	CASTGQGGAGYYEQYF	TGTGCCAGCACCGGTCAGGGGGGAGCAGGTTACTACGAGCAGTACTTC
.	.	TRBJ2-1	TRBV6-5	CASSYGESSSYNEQFF	TGTGCCAGCAGTTACGGGGAATCCAGCTCCTACAATGAGCAGTTCTTC
.	.	TRBJ1-3	TRBV7-6	CASSSKGRAGNTIYF	TGTGCCAGCAGCTCAAAGGGGAGGGCTGGAAACACCATATATTTT
.	.	TRBJ2-1	TRBV15	CATSRAGPEQFF	TGTGCCACCAGCAGAGCAGGGCCCGAGCAGTTCTTC
.	.	TRBJ1-3	TRBV4-1	CASSQGPGAQKGNTIYF	TGCGCCAGCAGCCAAGGGCCAGGAGCGCAGAAAGGAAACACCATATATTTT
.	TRBD2	TRBJ2-1	TRBV29-1	CSGASGTNYNEQFF	TGCAGCGGCGCTAGCGGAACCAATTACAATGAGCAGTTCTTC
.	TRBD2	TRBJ2-1	TRBV6-4	CASSQYSGRDYNEQFF	TGTGCCAGCAGCCAATATAGCGGGAGAGACTACAATGAGCAGTTCTTC
.	TRBD2	TRBJ2-7	TRBV27	CASSDIAGKQYF	TGTGCCAGCAGTGATATAGCGGGAAAGCAGTACTTC
.	.	TRBJ1-5	TRBV11-2	CASSLGPNQPQHF	TGTGCCAGCAGCTTAGGACCAAATCAGCCCCAGCATTTT
.	.	TRBJ2-7	TRBV11-1	CASRERRASDEQYF	TGTGCCAGCAGGGAACGCCGGGCCTCAGACGAGCAGTACTTC
.	.	TRBJ2-1	TRBV7-3	CAGLRGNNGDEQFF	TGTGCCGGTTTAAGGGGAAACAACGGAGATGAGCAGTTCTTC
.	TRBD2	TRBJ2-1	TRBV4-1	CASSQTSGRAVKQFF	TGCGCCAGCAGCCAAACTAGCGGGAGGGCCGTTAAGCAGTTCTTC
.	.	TRBJ2-7	TRBV5-6	CASSPILPAAGHYEQYF	TGTGCCAGCAGCCCAATCCTCCCGGCGGCAGGCCACTACGAGCAGTACTTC
.	TRBD2	TRBJ2-7	TRBV10-3	CAISGVLEGGSHYEQYF	TGTGCCATCAGCGGGGTTCTCGAGGGAGGGTCGCACTACGAGCAGTACTTC
.	.	TRBJ1-1	TRBV19	CASSIGGRVYTEAFF	TGTGCCAGTAGTATCGGGGGCAGGGTATACACTGAAGCTTTCTTT
.	.	TRBJ2-7	TRBV5-1	CASSLGLVREQYF	TGCGCCAGCAGCTTGGGACTAGTCCGCGAGCAGTACTTC
once	TRBD1	TRBJ2-7	TRBV19	CASSVGQGYYEQYF	TGTGCCAGTAGTGTGGGACAGGGGTACTACGAGCAGTACTTC
once	.	TRBJ1-5	TRBV28	CASSPPGEVHSNQPQHF	TGTGCCAGCAGCCCCCCAGGGGAGGTACATAGCAATCAGCCCCAGCATTTT
once	.	TRBJ1-1	TRBV27	CASRIYGGVGTEAFF	TGTGCCAGCCGAATATATGGAGGGGTCGGCACTGAAGCTTTCTTT